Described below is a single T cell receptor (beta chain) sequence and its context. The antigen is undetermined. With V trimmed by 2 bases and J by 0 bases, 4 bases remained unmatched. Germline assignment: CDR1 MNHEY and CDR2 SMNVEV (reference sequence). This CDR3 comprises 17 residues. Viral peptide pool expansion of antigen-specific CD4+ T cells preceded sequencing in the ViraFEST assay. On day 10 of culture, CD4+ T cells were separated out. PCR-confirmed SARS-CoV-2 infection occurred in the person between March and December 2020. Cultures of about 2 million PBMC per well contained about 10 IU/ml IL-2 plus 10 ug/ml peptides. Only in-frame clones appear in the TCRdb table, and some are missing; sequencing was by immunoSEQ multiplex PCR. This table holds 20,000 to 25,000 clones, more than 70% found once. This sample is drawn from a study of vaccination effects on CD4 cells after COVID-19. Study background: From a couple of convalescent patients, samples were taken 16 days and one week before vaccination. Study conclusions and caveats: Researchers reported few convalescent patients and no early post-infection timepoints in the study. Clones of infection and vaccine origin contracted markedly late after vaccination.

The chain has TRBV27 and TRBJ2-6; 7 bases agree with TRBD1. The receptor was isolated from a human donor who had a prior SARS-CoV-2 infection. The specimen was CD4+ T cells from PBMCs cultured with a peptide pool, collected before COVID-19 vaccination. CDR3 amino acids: CASSLRGPSSGANVLTF. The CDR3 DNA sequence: TGTGCCAGCAGTTTAAGGGGGCCCAGCTCTGGGGCCAACGTCCTGACTTTC.